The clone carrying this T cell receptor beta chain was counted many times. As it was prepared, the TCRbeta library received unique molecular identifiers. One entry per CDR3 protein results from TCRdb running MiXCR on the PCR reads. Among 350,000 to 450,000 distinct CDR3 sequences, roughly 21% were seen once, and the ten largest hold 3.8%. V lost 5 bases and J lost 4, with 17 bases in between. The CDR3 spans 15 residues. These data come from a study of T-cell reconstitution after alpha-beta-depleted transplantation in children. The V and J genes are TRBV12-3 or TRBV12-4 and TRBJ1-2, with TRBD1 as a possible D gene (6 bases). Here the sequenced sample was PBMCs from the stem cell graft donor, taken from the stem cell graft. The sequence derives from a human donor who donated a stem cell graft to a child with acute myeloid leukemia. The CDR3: CASSPRDRPTYGYTF. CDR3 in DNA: TGTGCCAGCAGTCCCCGAGACAGGCCTACCTATGGCTACACCTTC.